This T cell receptor (beta chain) was obtained from a study of T cell repertoires in cytomegalovirus infection. Background on the study: CMV epitopes that were recently identified and HLA-C-restricted were used alongside well-studied HLA-B-restricted ones. Public TCR beta signatures marked donors with CMV infection and the matching HLA.

From the reads, TCRdb called clonotypes with MiXCR, one entry per CDR3 protein. The table records 550,000 to 700,000 distinct CDR3 sequences, 40% of them present only once. Notes on the study in general: The ex vivo response showed dominance by HLA-C-restricted CMV-specific TCR beta clonotypes.

Germline CDR1 MNHNY, CDR2 SVGAGI (reference sequence). V dropped 2 bases and J dropped 3 bases, with 30 bases sitting between them. The CDR3 loop spans 21 amino acids. This clonotype was seen a handful of times. Its antigen is unknown. The chain uses TRBV6-6 and TRBJ2-3; a weak D match, TRBD2 (7 bases). Source: cultured PBMCs, taken from culture after CMV antigen stimulation. This TCR came from a human donor in good health (CMV status not recorded). Some clones in this sample may be carry-over from other donors' samples. CDR3: CASSYLNARERRGGETDTQYF. The CDR3 DNA is TGTGCCAGCAGTTACCTGAACGCCCGGGAGAGGAGGGGGGGCGAGACAGATACGCAGTATTTT.